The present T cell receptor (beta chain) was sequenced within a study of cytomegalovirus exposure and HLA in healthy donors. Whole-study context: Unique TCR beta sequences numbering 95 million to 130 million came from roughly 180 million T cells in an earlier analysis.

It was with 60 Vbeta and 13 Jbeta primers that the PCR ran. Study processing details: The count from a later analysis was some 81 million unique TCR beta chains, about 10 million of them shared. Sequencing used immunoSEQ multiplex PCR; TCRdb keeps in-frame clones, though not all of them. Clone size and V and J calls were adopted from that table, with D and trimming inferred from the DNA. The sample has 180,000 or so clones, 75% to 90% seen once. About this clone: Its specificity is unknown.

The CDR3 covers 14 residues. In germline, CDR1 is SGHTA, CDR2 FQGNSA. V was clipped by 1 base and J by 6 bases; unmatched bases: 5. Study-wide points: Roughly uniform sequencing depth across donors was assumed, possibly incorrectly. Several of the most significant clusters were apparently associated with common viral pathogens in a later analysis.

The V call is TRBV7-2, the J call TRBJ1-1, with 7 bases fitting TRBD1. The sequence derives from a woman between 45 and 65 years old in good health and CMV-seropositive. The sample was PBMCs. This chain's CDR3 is CASSLGQGVSEAFF. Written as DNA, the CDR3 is TGTGCCAGCAGCTTAGGGCAGGGGGTCTCTGAAGCTTTCTTT.